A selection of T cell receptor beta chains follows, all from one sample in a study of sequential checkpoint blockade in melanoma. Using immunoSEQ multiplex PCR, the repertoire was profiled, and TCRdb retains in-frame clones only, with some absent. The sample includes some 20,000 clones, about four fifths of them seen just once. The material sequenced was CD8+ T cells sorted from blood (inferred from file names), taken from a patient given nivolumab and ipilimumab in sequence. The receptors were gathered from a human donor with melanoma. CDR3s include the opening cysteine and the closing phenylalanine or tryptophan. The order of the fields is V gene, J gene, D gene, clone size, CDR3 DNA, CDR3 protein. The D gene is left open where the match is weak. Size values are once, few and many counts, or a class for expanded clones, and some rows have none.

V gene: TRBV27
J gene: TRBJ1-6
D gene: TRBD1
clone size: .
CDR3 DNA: TGTGCCACTCACCAGGGGGGCGCGTGGTCACCCCTCCACTTT
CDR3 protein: CATHQGGAWSPLHF

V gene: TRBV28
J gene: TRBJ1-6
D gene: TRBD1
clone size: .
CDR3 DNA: TGTGCCAGCAGCCTCCCGCCGGGACAGGTTAATTCACCCCTCCACTTT
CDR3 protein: CASSLPPGQVNSPLHF

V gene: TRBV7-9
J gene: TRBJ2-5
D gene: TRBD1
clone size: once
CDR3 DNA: TGTGCCAGCAGGCAAACGACAGGGGTAGGGGAGACCCAGTACTTC
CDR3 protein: CASRQTTGVGETQYF

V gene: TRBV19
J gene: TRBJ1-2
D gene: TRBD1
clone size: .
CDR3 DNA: TGTGCCAGCAGGACAGGGGGCGGTTATGGCTACACCTTC
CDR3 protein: CASRTGGGYGYTF

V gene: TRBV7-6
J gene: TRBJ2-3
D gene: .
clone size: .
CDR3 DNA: TGTGCCAGCAGCTTAGTGGGGGGGGCGACAGATACGCAGTATTTT
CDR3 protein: CASSLVGGATDTQYF

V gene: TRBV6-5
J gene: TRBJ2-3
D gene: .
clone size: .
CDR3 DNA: TGTGCCAGCAGTTCCCTACTAACAGGGACAGATACGCAGTATTTT
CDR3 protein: CASSSLLTGTDTQYF

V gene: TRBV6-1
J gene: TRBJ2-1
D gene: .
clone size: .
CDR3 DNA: TGTGCCAGCAGTGAAGAAAGGGGGAGAAGCTCCTACAATGAGCAGTTCTTC
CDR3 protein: CASSEERGRSSYNEQFF

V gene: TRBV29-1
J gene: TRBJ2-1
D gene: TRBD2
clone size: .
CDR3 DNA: TGCAGCGCCGACCAGCGGGGGGCCTACAATGAGCAGTTCTTC
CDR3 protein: CSADQRGAYNEQFF

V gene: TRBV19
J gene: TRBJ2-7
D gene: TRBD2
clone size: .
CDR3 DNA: TGTGCCAGTAGTATAGTAGGGACTAGCGTCGAGCAGTACTTC
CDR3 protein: CASSIVGTSVEQYF

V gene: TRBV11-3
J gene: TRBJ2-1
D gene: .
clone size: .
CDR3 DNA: TGTGCCAGCAGCTTAGGCCGGGAGTATTCGCCCTACAATGAGCAGTTCTTC
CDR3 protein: CASSLGREYSPYNEQFF

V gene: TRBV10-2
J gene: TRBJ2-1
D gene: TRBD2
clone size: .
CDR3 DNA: TGCGCCAGCAGTATCAGCGGGGGCATGTCCTACAATGAGCAGTTCTTC
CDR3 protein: CASSISGGMSYNEQFF

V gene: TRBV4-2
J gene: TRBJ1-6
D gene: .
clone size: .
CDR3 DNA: TGTGCCAGCAGCCAAGATGAGTCAGCGGGACCCCCGGCAGATTCACCCCTCCACTTT
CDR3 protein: CASSQDESAGPPADSPLHF

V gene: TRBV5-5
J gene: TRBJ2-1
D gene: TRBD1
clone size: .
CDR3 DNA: TGTGCCAGCAGCACAGACGACAGGGGCTTGACATACAATGAGCAGTTCTTC
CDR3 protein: CASSTDDRGLTYNEQFF

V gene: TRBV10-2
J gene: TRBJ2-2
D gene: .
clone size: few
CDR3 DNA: TGCGCCAGCCTGAACACCGGGGAGCTGTTTTTT
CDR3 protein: CASLNTGELFF

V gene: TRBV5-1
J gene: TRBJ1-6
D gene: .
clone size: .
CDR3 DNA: TGCGCCAGCAGCTTGGAGCAGGGTTCACCCCTCCACTTT
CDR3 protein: CASSLEQGSPLHF

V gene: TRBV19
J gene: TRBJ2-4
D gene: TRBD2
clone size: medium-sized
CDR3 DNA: TGTGCCAGTAGTATTAAGGGAGGGGCCAAAAACATTCAGTACTTC
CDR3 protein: CASSIKGGAKNIQYF

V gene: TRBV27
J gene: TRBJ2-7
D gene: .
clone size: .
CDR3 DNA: TGTGCCAGCAGTTTATTGGACAGCTCCTACGAGCAGTACTTC
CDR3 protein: CASSLLDSSYEQYF

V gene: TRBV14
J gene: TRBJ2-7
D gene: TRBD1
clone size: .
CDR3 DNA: TGTGCCAGCAGCCCACATGAACGGACAGGGCTCGAGCAGTACTTC
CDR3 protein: CASSPHERTGLEQYF

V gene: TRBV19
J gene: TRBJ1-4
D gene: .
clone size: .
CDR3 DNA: TGTGCCAGTAGTATGTGGGGCCAGGACGGGGAAAAACTGTTTTTT
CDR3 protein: CASSMWGQDGEKLFF

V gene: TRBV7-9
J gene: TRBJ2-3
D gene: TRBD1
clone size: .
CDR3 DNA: TGTGCCAGCAGCATTGACAGGGCTAGCACAGATACGCAGTATTTT
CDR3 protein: CASSIDRASTDTQYF

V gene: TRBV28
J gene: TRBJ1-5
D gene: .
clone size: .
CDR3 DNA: TGTGCCAGCAACTATTACCAGGGTCACCAGCCCCAGCATTTT
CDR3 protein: CASNYYQGHQPQHF

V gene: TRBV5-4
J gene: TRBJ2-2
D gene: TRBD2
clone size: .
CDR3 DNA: TGTGCCAGCAGCTTGGTATTAGCGGGGGACACCGGGGAGCTGTTTTTT
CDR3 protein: CASSLVLAGDTGELFF

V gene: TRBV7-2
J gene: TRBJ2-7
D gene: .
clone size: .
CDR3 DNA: TGTGCCAGCAGCCCAAAGGAGCGGCGCAGGGGAATCTACGAGCAGTACTTC
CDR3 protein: CASSPKERRRGIYEQYF

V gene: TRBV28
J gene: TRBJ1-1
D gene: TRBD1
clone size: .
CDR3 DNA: TGTGCCAGCAGTTCTCGGGACAGGGTAAATCCGAGATCGGCTTTCTTT
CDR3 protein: CASSSRDRVNPRSAFF

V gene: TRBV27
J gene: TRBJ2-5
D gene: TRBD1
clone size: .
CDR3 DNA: TGTGCCAGCAGTTTATCGACAGGGTGGCAAGAGACCCAGTACTTC
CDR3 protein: CASSLSTGWQETQYF

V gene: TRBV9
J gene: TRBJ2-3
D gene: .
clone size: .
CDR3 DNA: TGTGCCAGCAGCGTGCGGCCAGATACGCAGTATTTT
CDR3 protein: CASSVRPDTQYF

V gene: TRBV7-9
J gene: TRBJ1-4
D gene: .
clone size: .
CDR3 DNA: TGTGCCAGCAGCAACCGGGACATCTCGCGGGAAAAACTGTTTTTT
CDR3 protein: CASSNRDISREKLFF

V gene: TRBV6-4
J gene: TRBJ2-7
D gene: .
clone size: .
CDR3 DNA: TGTGCCAGCAGTGACTCTTTTTTCAAGACTTCGAGCTACGAGCAGTACTTC
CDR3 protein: CASSDSFFKTSSYEQYF

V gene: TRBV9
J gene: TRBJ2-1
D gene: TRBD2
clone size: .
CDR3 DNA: TGTGCCAGCAGCGTAGGTGATAGCGGGGGCTGGGAGGAGCAGTTCTTC
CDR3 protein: CASSVGDSGGWEEQFF

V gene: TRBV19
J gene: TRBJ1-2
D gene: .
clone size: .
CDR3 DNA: TGTGCCAGCAGTCCTTCGGGCTATGGCTACACCTTC
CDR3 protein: CASSPSGYGYTF

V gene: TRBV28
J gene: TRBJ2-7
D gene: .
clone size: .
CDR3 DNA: TGTGCCAGCAGCCAGTCGGGGGAGCAGTACTTC
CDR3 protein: CASSQSGEQYF

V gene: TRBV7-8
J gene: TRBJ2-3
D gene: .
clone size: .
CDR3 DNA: TGTGCCAGCAGCCTGAGTCTAAGGAGGGGAAGCACAGATACGCAGTATTTT
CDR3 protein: CASSLSLRRGSTDTQYF

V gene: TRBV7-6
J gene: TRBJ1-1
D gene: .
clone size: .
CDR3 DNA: TGTGCCAGCAGCTTAGCCACAGAGAACACTGAAGCTTTCTTT
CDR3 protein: CASSLATENTEAFF

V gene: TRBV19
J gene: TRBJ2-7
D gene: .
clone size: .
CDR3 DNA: TGTGCCAGTAGTATCCAGACAGCCTACGAGCAGTACTTC
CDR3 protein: CASSIQTAYEQYF

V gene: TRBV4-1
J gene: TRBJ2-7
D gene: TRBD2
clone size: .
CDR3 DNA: TGCGCCAGCAGCCAACAACTAGCGGCCTCCTACGAGCAGTACTTC
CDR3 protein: CASSQQLAASYEQYF

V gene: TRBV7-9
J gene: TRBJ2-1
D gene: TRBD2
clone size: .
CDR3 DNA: TGTGCCAGCACATTTAGCGGGGGGGCCGGGAATGAGCAGTTCTTC
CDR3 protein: CASTFSGGAGNEQFF

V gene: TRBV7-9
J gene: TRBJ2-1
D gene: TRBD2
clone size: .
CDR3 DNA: TGTGCCAGCAGCCCTATGGGGACTAGCGGGGGGAATGAGCAGTTCTTC
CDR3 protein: CASSPMGTSGGNEQFF

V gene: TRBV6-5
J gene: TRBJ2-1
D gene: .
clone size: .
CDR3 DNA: TGTGCCAGCAGTCCGACAGCTACTAGCCGGAATGAGCAGTTCTTC
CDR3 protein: CASSPTATSRNEQFF

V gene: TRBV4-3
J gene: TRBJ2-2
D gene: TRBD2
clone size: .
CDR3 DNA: TGCGCCAGCAGCCAAGAAATCTTATTAGGGGAGGGTTACACCGGGGAGCTGTTTTTT
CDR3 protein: CASSQEILLGEGYTGELFF

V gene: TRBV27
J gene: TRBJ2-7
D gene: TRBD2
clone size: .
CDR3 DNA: TGTGCCAGCAGTTTATCAGGGGAGGGGTTCTACGAGCAGTACTTC
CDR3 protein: CASSLSGEGFYEQYF

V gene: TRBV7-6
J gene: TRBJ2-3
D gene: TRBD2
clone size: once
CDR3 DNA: TGTGCCAGCAGCTCTATACTAGCGGGGGGTATCACAGATACGCAGTATTTT
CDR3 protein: CASSSILAGGITDTQYF

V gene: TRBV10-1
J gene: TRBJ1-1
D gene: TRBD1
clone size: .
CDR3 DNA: TGCGCCAGCGGGGACAGCTTTAACACTGAAGCTTTCTTT
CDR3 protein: CASGDSFNTEAFF

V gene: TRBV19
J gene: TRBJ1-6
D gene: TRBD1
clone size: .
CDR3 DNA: TGTGCCAGTAGCCAAGCCGGGACAGGGGGGTCACCCCTCCACTTT
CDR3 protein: CASSQAGTGGSPLHF

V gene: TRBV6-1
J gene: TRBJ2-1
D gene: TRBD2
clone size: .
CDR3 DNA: TGTGCCAGCAACCCATGGGGGGGGAATGAGCAGTTCTTC
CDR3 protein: CASNPWGGNEQFF

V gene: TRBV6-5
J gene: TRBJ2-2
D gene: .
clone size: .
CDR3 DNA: TGTGCCAGCAGGGCCGGACTTAACACCGGGGAGCTGTTTTTT
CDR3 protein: CASRAGLNTGELFF